This T cell receptor (beta chain) was recovered during a study of read filtering for tumor transcriptome and immune sequencing. Study summary: R-ISS stage counts were eight or nine for I, 15 to 20 for II, roughly seven for III.

From about 400 ng of RNA, a library with molecular barcoded alpha/delta and beta/gamma adaptors was made. TCRdb re-analysed the reads in MiXCR, keeping a single row per CDR3 protein. The sample lists some 120,000 distinct CDR3 sequences, about an eighth occurring once. This clonotype was detected many times. The CDR3 runs to 17 residues. V gave up 5 bases and J gave up 6 bases; unmatched junction bases: 12. The germline V gene encodes CDR1 LNHDA and CDR2 SQIVND (reference sequence). This receptor was identified in a donor at least 40 years old with multiple myeloma. This chain joins TRBV19 and TRBJ2-1; 11 positions match TRBD1. Sequencing was done on a sample of a population of CD138-negative cells sorted from bone marrow. The CDR3 sequence: CASSQLPGQGASNEQFF. In DNA, the CDR3 is TGTGCCAGTAGTCAGTTACCCGGACAGGGGGCCTCCAATGAGCAGTTCTTC.